Detailed here is one TCR beta chain. This sample was included in a study of blood T cell repertoires in COVID-19. As for the study in general: COVID-19 samples, acute and convalescent, were from the United States, Italy and Spain. T cells, B-cell-depleted T cells, or PBMCs supplied cDNA or gDNA.

Germline-derived CDR1 and CDR2 are SGHTA and FQGTGA. The CDR3 has 14 residues. The trim removed 8 bases at V and 2 bases at J, leaving 4 bases unmatched. As processed by the authors: By means of reference gene primer amplification, nucleated cell counts were estimated. Measured with immunoSEQ multiplex PCR; TCRdb has only the in-frame clones, and not every one. The V and J calls and clone size are taken from that table; D and trimming were inferred from the DNA. The repertoire holds tens of thousands of clones, with about nine tenths as singletons. The sequence came from a man aged 50 to 59 with active COVID-19. The chain combines TRBV7-3 with TRBJ1-3; 9 nucleotides align to TRBD1. The sample was peripheral blood. The CDR3 DNA follows: TGTGCCAGCCGACAGGGGGTCACTGGAAACACCATATATTTT. Translated, it gives CASRQGVTGNTIYF. The entire variable domain, with the rest obtained from reference TRBV7-3 and TRBJ1-3, is as follows: GAGVSQTPSNKVTEKGKYVELRCDPISGHTALYWYRQSLGQGPEFLIYFQGTGAADDSGLPNDRFFAVRPEGSVSTLKIQRTERGDSAVYLCASRQGVTGNTIYFGEGSWLTVV.